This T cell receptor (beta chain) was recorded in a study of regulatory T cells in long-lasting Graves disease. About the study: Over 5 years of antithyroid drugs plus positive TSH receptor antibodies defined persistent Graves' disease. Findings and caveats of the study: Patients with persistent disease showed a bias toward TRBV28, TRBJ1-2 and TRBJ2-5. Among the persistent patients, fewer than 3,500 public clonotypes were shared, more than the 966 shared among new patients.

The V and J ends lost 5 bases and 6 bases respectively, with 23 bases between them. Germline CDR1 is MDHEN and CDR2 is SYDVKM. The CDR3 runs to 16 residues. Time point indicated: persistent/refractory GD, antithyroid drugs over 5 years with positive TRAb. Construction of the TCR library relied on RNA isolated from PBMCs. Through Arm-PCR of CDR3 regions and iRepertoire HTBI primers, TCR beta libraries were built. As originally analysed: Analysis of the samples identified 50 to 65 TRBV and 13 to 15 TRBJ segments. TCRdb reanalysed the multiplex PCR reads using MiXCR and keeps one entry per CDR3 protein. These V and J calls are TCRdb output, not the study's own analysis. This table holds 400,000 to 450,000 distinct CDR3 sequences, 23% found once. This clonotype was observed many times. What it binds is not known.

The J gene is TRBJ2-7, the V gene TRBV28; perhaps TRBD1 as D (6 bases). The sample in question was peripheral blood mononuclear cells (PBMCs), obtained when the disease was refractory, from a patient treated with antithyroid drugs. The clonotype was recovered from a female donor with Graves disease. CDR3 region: CASSPVGGPRFSEQYF. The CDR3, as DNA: TGTGCCAGCAGTCCCGTTGGGGGCCCTAGATTTTCCGAGCAGTACTTC. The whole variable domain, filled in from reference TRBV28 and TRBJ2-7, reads DVKVTQSSRYLVKRTGEKVFLECVQDMDHENMFWYRQDPGLGLRLIYFSYDVKMKEKGDIPEGYSVSREKKERFSLILESASTNQTSMYLCASSPVGGPRFSEQYFGPGTRLTVT.